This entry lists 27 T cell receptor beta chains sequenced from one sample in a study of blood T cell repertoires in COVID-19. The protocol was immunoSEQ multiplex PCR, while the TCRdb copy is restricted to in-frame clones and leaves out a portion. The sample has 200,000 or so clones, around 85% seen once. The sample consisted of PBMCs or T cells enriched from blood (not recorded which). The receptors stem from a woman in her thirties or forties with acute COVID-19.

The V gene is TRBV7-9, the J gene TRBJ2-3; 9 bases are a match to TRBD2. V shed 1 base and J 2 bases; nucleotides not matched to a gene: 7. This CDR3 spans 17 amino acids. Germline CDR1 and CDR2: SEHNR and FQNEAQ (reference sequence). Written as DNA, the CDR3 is TGTGCCAGCAGCTTAGGGATAGCGGGAGATGACACAGATACGCAGTATTTT. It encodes CASSLGIAGDDTDTQYF.

The CDR3 DNA reads as TGTGCCTGCCGAGATTCCTATAATTCACCCCTCCACTTT. This encodes CACRDSYNSPLHF. This rearrangement joins TRBV30 to TRBJ1-6; no firm D call. In germline, CDR1 is GTSNPN, CDR2 SVGIG (reference sequence). Trimming took 6 bases from V and 1 from J, leaving 7 bases between them. The CDR3 is 13 residues long.

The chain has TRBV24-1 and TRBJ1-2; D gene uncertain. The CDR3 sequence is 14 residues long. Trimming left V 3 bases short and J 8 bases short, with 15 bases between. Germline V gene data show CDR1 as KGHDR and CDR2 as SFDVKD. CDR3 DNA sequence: TGTGCCACCAGTGATCCTGGGCTGATAGCGGGCTACACCTTC. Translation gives CATSDPGLIAGYTF.

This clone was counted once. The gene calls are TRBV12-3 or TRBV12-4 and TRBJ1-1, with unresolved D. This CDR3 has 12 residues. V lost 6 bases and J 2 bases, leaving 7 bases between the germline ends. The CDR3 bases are TGTGCCAGCAGCACTGATAACACTGAAGCTTTCTTT. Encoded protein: CASSTDNTEAFF.

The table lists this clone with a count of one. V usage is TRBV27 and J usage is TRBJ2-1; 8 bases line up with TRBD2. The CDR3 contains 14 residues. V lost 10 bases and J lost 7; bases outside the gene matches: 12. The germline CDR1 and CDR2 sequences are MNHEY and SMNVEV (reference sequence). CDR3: CATSGSGNINEQFF. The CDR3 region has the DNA TGTGCCACCTCGGGTAGCGGGAACATAAATGAGCAGTTCTTC.

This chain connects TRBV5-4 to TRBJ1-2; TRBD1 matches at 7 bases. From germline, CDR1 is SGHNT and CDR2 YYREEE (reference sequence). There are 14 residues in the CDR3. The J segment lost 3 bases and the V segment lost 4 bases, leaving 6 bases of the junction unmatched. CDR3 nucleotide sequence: TGTGCCAGCAGCCCACCTCAGGGGGACTATGGCTACACCTTC. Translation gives CASSPPQGDYGYTF.

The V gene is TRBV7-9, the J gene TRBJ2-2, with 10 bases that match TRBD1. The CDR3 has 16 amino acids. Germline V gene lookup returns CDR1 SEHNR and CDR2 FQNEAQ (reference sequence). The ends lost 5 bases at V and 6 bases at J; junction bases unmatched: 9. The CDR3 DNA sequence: TGTGCCAGCAGCGGGCGGGACAGGGGTTACGCCGGGGAGCTGTTTTTT. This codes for CASSGRDRGYAGELFF.

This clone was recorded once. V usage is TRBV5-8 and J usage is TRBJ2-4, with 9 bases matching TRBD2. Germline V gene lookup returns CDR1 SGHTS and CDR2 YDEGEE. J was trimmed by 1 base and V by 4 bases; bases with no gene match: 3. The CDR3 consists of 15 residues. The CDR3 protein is CASSLGLAAKNIQYF. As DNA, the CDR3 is TGTGCCAGCAGCCTGGGACTAGCTGCCAAAAACATTCAGTACTTC.

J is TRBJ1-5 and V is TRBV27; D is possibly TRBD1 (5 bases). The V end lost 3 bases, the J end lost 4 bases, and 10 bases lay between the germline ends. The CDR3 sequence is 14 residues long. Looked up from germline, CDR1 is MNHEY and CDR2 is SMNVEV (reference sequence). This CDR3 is CASSFSPGNQPQHF. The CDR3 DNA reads TGTGCCAGCAGTTTTTCACCAGGGAATCAGCCCCAGCATTTT.

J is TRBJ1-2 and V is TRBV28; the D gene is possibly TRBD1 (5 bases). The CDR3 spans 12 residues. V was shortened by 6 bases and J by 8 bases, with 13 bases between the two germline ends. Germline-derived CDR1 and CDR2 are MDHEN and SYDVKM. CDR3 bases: TGTGCCAGCAGCCTTTTGGGGCCCGGCTACACCTTC. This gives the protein CASSLLGPGYTF.

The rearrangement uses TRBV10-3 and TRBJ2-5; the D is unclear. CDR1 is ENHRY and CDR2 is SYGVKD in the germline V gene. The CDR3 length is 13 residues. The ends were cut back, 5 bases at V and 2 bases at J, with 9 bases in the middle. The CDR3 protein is CAISSSAQETQYF. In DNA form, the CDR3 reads TGTGCCATCAGTTCCAGCGCTCAAGAGACCCAGTACTTC.

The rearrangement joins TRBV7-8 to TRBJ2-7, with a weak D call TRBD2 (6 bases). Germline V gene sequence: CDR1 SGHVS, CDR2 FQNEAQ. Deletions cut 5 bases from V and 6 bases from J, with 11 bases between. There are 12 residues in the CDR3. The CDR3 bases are TGTGCCAGCAGCCCCACCGGGGGCGAGCAGTACTTC. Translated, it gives CASSPTGGEQYF.

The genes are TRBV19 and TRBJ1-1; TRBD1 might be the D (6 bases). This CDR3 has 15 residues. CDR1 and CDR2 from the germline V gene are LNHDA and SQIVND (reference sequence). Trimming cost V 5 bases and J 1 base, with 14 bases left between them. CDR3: CASSSQGHPNTEAFF. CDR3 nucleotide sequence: TGTGCCAGTAGTTCACAGGGACATCCGAACACTGAAGCTTTCTTT.

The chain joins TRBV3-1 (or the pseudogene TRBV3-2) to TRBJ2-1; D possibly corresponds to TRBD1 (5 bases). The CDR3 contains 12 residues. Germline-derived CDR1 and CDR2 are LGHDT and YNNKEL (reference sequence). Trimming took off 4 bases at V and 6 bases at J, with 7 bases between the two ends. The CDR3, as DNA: TGTGCCAGCAGCCCGACAGTCAATGAGCAGTTCTTC. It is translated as CASSPTVNEQFF.

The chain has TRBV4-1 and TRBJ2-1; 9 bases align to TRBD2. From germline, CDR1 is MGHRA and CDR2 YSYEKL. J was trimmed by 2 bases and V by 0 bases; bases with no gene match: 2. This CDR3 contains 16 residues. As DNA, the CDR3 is TGCGCCAGCAGCCAAGAGGCGGGAGGGCCCTACAATGAGCAGTTCTTC. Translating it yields CASSQEAGGPYNEQFF.

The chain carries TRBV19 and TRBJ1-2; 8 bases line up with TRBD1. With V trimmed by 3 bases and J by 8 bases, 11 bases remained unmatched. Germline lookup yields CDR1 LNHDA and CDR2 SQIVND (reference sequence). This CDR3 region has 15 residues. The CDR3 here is CASSIAQGAPGGYTF. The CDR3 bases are TGTGCCAGTAGTATCGCGCAGGGGGCCCCCGGGGGCTACACCTTC.

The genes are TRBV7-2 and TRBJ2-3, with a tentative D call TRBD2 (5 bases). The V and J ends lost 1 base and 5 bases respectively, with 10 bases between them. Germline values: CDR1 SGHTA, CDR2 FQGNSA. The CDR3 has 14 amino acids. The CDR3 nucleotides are TGTGCCAGCAGCTTAGGGAGCGGAGTAGATACGCAGTATTTT. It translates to CASSLGSGVDTQYF.

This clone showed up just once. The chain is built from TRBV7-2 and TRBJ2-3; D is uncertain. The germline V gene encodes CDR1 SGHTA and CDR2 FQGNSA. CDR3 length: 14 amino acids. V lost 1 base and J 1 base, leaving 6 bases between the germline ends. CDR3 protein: CASSLDAGTDTQYF. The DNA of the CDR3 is TGTGCCAGCAGCTTAGATGCAGGCACAGATACGCAGTATTTT.

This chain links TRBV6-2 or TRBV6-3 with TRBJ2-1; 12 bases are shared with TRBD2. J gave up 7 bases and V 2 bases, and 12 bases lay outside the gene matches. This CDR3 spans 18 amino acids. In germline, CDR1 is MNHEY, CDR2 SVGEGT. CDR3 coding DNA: TGTGCCAGCAGTTACCCCCGCTCACTAGCGGGAGGCGGGAATGAGCAGTTCTTC. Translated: CASSYPRSLAGGGNEQFF.

The CDR3 DNA follows: TGTGCCAGCAGCCAAGATGAGGGCAGGGGGGCTCAGAATGAGCAGTTCTTC. Protein sequence: CASSQDEGRGAQNEQFF. The rearrangement uses TRBV3-1 (or the pseudogene TRBV3-2) and TRBJ2-1; a weak D match, TRBD1 (7 bases). The length of the CDR3 is 17 residues. Germline V CDR1 and CDR2: LGHDT, YNNKEL (reference sequence). Trimming removed 0 bases at V and 7 bases at J, with 19 bases between.

The CDR3 bases are TGTGCCACCAGCAGAGGGAAGGGGGCGGGGGAGACCCAGTACTTC. Its protein is CATSRGKGAGETQYF. The chain joins TRBV15 to TRBJ2-5; weak D call: TRBD1 (7 bases). CDR1 and CDR2 (germline): LNHNV, YYDKDF (reference sequence). V was pared by 1 base and J by 5 bases, with 14 bases between. The CDR3 sequence is 15 residues long.

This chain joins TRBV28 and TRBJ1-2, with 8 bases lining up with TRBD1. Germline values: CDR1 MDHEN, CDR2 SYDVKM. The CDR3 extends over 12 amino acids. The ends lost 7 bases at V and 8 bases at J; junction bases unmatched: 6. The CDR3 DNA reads TGTGCCAGCAATGGCAGGGGGCGAGGCTACACCTTC. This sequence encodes CASNGRGRGYTF.

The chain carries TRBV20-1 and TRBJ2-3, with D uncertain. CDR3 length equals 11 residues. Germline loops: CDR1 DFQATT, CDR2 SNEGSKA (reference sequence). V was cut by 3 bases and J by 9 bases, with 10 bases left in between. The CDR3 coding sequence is TGCAGTGCTAGCCCGACTTCGACGCAGTATTTT. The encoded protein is CSASPTSTQYF.

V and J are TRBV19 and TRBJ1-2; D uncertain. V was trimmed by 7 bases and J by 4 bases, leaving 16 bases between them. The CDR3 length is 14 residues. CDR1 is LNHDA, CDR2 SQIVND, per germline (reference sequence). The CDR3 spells CASIDVPGSYGYTF. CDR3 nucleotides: TGTGCCAGTATTGACGTGCCGGGATCCTATGGCTACACCTTC.

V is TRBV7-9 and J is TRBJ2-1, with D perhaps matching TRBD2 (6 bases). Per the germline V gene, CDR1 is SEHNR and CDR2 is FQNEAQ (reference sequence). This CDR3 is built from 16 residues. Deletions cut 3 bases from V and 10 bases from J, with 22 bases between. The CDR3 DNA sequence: TGTGCCAGCAGCTTGCCCGGGACTCCAAAGCGGGTGGAGCAGTTCTTC. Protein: CASSLPGTPKRVEQFF.

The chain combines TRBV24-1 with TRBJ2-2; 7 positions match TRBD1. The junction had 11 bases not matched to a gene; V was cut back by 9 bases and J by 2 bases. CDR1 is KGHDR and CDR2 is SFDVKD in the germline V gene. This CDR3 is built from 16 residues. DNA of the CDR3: TGTGCCACCGCTAGTTTAGGACAGGCAAACACCGGGGAGCTGTTTTTT. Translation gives CATASLGQANTGELFF.

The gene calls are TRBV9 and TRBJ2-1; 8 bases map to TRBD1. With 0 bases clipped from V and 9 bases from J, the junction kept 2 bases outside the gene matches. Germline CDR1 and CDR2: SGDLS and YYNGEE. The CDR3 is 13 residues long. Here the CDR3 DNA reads TGTGCCAGCAGCGTAGCAGGGGGCGGTGAGCAGTTCTTC. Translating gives CASSVAGGGEQFF.